The clone carrying this T cell receptor beta chain was seen more than once but under ten times. Its antigen is unknown. The data stem from a study of vaccination and CD4 T cells after COVID-19. The sample's treatment: approximately 11-day PBMC culture with coronavirus spike peptide pools or control peptides (ViraFEST assay). ViraFEST enlarged antigen-specific T cell populations with peptide pools and afterwards sequenced TCRs. The study, taken as a whole, reports: A median approximately 83% of convalescent patients' SARS-CoV-2-reactive clones emerged only after vaccination. There was no significant change from around 19 to 38 median reactive clonotypes.

The study sequenced cultured CD4+ T cell DNA using the Oncomine TCR Beta short-read assay. In this case, cultured CD4+ T cells provided the extracted genomic DNA. TCRdb itself ran the PCR reads through MiXCR, one entry per CDR3 protein. This table has some 11,000 distinct CDR3 sequences, about half appearing once. V was pared by 5 bases and J by 0 bases, with 8 bases of the junction left unmatched. Germline V gene data show CDR1 as LNHDA and CDR2 as SQIVND (reference sequence). CDR3 length: 16 amino acids. This TCR was sampled from a human donor who had recovered from COVID-19. The genes are TRBV19 and TRBJ1-1, with 8 positions matching TRBD1. Input material: CD4+ T cells from blood, cultured in vitro. For the CDR3, the DNA is TGTGCCAGTAGTCCCGGACAGGGAACGATGAACACTGAAGCTTTCTTT. Amino acid sequence: CASSPGQGTMNTEAFF.